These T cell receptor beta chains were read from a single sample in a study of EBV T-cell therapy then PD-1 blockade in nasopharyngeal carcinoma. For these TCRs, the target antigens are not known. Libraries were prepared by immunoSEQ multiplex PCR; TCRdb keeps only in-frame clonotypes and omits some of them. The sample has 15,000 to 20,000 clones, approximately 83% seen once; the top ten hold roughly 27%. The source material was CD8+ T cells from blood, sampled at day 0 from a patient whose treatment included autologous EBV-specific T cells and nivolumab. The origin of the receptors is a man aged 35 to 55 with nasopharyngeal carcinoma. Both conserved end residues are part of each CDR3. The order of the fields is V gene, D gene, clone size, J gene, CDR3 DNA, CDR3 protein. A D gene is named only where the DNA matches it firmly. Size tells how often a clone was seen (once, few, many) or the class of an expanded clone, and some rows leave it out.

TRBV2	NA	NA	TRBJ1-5	TGTGCCAGCAGTGAAGCGGAGCCGGGGGGTCAGCCCCAGCATTTT	CASSEAEPGGQPQHF
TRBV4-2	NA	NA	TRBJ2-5	TGTGCCAGCAGCCAAAGATTTAGGGGGGGACTCCAAGAGACCCAGTACTTC	CASSQRFRGGLQETQYF
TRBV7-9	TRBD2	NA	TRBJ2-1	TGTGCCAGCAGCATCGGACTAGCGGGGCTCTACAATGAGCAGTTCTTC	CASSIGLAGLYNEQFF
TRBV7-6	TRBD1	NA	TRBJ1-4	TGTGCCAGCAGCTTAAGACAGGGTTTTGAAAAACTGTTTTTT	CASSLRQGFEKLFF
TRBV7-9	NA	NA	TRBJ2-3	TGTGCCAGCAGCGGGGTAGGTGGGGATACGCAGTATTTT	CASSGVGGDTQYF
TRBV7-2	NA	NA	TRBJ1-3	TGTGCCAGCAGCCTAAAATGGGTAGGGGGTGTCTCCGGAAACACCATATATTTT	CASSLKWVGGVSGNTIYF
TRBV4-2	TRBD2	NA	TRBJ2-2	TGTGCCAGCAGCTCCCCGCCGCGGGGGGGGGCGGGGGAGCTGTTTTTT	CASSSPPRGGAGELFF
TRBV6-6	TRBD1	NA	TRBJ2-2	TGTGCCAGCAACTACCGGGACAGAGCGAACACCGGGGAGCTGTTTTTT	CASNYRDRANTGELFF
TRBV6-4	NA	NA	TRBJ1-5	TGTGCCAGCAGTGACTCGATTGGTAATCAGCCCCAGCATTTT	CASSDSIGNQPQHF
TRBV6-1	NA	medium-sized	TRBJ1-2	TGTGCCAGCAGTGAATTTGTCGCCGGAAACTATGGCTACACCTTC	CASSEFVAGNYGYTF
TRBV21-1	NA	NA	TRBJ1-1	TGTGCCAGCAGCAAAGCACAGGGGTTGGGCACTGAAGCTTTCTTT	CASSKAQGLGTEAFF
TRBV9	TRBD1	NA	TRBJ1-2	TGTGCCAGCAGCACCCCCGGGGGGGACAGCTATGGCTACACCTTC	CASSTPGGDSYGYTF
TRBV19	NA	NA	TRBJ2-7	TGTGCCAGTAGTATGGGATCCTCCTACGAGCAGTACTTC	CASSMGSSYEQYF
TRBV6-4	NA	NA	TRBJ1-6	TGTGCCAGCAGTCCAGAAGTCGATTCACCCCTCCACTTT	CASSPEVDSPLHF
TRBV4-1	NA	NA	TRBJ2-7	TGCGCCAGCAGCTCGCGACCCCGGGACACCTCGTACGAGCAGTACTTC	CASSSRPRDTSYEQYF
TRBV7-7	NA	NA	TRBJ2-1	TGTGCCAGCAGCTTACGCGGGACCCCGGGCGGTGAGCAGTTCTTC	CASSLRGTPGGEQFF
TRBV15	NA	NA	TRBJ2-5	TGTGCCACCAGCAGAGGTCAACAGGGACAAGAGACCCAGTACTTC	CATSRGQQGQETQYF
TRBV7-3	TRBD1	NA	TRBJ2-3	TGTGCCAGCAGCTCCACAGGGGGCTTAGGAGATACGCAGTATTTT	CASSSTGGLGDTQYF
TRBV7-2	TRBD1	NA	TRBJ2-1	TGTGCCAGCAGCAAAGGGACAGGGTACAGCTCCTACAATGAGCAGTTCTTC	CASSKGTGYSSYNEQFF
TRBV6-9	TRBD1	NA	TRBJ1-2	TGTGCCAGCAACCTCAGGGGGCGCGGGTATAATGGCTACACCTTC	CASNLRGRGYNGYTF
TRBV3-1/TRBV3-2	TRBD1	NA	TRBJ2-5	TGTGCCAGCAGCCAAGGGGGGACAGCCCACCCAGGAGAGACCCAGTACTTC	CASSQGGTAHPGETQYF
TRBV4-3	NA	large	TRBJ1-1	TGCGCCAGCAGCCAAGCCTACTATTCGGGGACCGAAGCTTTCTTT	CASSQAYYSGTEAFF
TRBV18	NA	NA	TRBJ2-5	TGTGCCAGCTCACCAACGGTGGCAGAGCAAGAGACCCAGTACTTC	CASSPTVAEQETQYF
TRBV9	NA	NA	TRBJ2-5	TGTGCCAGCAGTCTAACCAGCTGGGAGACCCAGTACTTC	CASSLTSWETQYF
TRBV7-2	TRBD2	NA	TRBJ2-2	TGTGCCAGCAGCTTATCACGGGGGGGATATGTGGAGCTGTTTTTT	CASSLSRGGYVELFF
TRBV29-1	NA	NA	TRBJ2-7	TGCAGCGTTGAAGAGGGGGATAGCTCCTACGAGCAGTACTTC	CSVEEGDSSYEQYF
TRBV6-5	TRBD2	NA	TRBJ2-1	TGTGCCAGCAGCCTTACTAGCGGCGACTACAATGAGCAGTTCTTC	CASSLTSGDYNEQFF
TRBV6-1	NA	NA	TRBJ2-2	TGTGCCAGCAGTGAGACGGGACCGCAGAACACCGGGGAGCTGTTTTTT	CASSETGPQNTGELFF
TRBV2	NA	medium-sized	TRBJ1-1	TGTGCCAGCAGTGGTACTCGGGGATTTACCATGAACACTGAAGCTTTCTTT	CASSGTRGFTMNTEAFF
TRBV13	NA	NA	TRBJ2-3	TGTGCCAGCAGCTTAGCGGGGGCCACCACAGATACGCAGTATTTT	CASSLAGATTDTQYF
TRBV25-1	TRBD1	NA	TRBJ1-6	TGTGCCAGCAGCTGGGACAGGGATGGTTCACCCCTCCACTTT	CASSWDRDGSPLHF
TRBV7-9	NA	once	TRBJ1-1	TGTGCCAGCAGTCGCATCGATGTCAAAGCTTTCTTT	CASSRIDVKAFF
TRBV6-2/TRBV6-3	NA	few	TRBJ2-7	TGTGCCAGCAGCCCGCTGAGGTCCTACGAGCAGTACTTC	CASSPLRSYEQYF
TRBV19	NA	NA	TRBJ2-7	TGTGCCAGTAGCCCAGGACAGACTTTTTCCTACGAGCAGTACTTC	CASSPGQTFSYEQYF
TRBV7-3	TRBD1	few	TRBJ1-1	TGTGCCAGCAGCCCGTCGGACAGGGCGGCCACTGAAGCTTTCTTT	CASSPSDRAATEAFF
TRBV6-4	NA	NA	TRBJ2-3	TGTGCCAGCAGTGAGGGCAGGGTGAACACAGATACGCAGTATTTT	CASSEGRVNTDTQYF
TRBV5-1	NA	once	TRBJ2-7	TGCGCCAGCAGCTTGGTTAAGTCGGTTGAGCAGTACTTC	CASSLVKSVEQYF
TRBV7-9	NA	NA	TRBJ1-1	TGTGCCAGCAGCTTAGGGGTGGACACTGAAGCTTTCTTT	CASSLGVDTEAFF
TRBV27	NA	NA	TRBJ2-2	TGTGCCAGCAGTCGCCCTACCTTGGGGGGCGGGGAGCTGTTTTTT	CASSRPTLGGGELFF
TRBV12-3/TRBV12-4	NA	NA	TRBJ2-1	TGTGCCAGCAGAACGGGACTGTACAATGAGCAGTTCTTC	CASRTGLYNEQFF
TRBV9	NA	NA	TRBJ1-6	TGTGCCAGCAGCGTAGTAGGAGACGATTCACCCCTCCACTTT	CASSVVGDDSPLHF
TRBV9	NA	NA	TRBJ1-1	TGTGCCAGCAGCCTCGGCCTGGGTGGCACTGAAGCTTTCTTT	CASSLGLGGTEAFF
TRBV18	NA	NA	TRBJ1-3	TGTGCCAGCTCGCCCCGGGACCGAAGCTCTGGAAACACCATATATTTT	CASSPRDRSSGNTIYF
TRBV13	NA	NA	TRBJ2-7	TGTGCCAGCAGCTTAAACACGGGATCCGAGCAGTACTTC	CASSLNTGSEQYF
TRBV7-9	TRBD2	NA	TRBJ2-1	TGTGCCAGCAGCGCCAGACTAGCGGGTAGCTCCTACAATGAGCAGTTCTTC	CASSARLAGSSYNEQFF
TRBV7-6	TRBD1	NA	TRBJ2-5	TGTGCCAGCAGGACCGGGACAGGAATACAAGAGACCCAGTACTTC	CASRTGTGIQETQYF
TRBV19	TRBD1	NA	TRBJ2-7	TGTGCCAGTAGGGGGGACAGCTACGAGCAGTACTTC	CASRGDSYEQYF
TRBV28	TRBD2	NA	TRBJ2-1	TGTGCCAGCAGTTTTTTAGCGGGGGCCTACAATGAGCAGTTCTTC	CASSFLAGAYNEQFF